Below are 25 T cell receptor beta chains sequenced from a single sample in a study of T cell responses to AZD1222 COVID-19 vaccine. Sequencing used immunoSEQ multiplex PCR; TCRdb keeps in-frame clones, though not all of them. This table has under 95,000 clones, 90% appearing once. The sequencing used peripheral blood, collected 28 days after the second AZD1222 dose. The receptors shown here come from an adult who received the AZD1222 COVID-19 vaccine.

The CDR3 region is CASRGQGLQPQHF. Here the CDR3 DNA reads TGTGCCAGCAGGGGACAGGGTCTTCAGCCCCAGCATTTT. The chain employs TRBV27 and TRBJ1-5, with 9 bases lining up with TRBD1. The junction had 3 bases not matched to a gene; V was cut back by 6 bases and J by 6 bases. Germline V gives CDR1 MNHEY, CDR2 SMNVEV (reference sequence). The CDR3 has 13 residues.

The V gene is TRBV4-2, the J gene TRBJ2-7, with TRBD2 identical over 8 bases. Germline CDR1 reads LGHNA; CDR2 reads YNFKEQ. V lost 0 bases to trimming and J lost 0 bases; unmatched junction nucleotides: 7. The CDR3 has 17 residues. CDR3 protein: CASSQEVLSGGSYEQYF. CDR3 coding DNA: TGTGCCAGCAGCCAAGAGGTTCTGAGCGGGGGCTCCTACGAGCAGTACTTC.

The gene calls are TRBV9 and TRBJ2-7; TRBD2 agrees at 10 bases. The CDR3 contains 15 residues. Germline CDR1 SGDLS, CDR2 YYNGEE. V lost 4 bases and J lost 0; bases outside the gene matches: 4. The CDR3 protein is CASSTSSGGSYEQYF. The CDR3, as DNA: TGTGCCAGCAGCACTTCTAGCGGGGGCTCCTACGAGCAGTACTTC.

The V and J genes are TRBV9 and TRBJ2-5; perhaps TRBD1 as D (5 bases). V shed 0 bases and J shed 6 bases, with 9 bases lying between them. Germline lookup yields CDR1 SGDLS and CDR2 YYNGEE. This CDR3 has 13 residues. The CDR3 loop is CASSVGREQTQYF. CDR3 in DNA: TGTGCCAGCAGCGTAGGCAGGGAACAGACCCAGTACTTC.

The chain uses TRBV9 and TRBJ2-7; tentatively, D is TRBD1 or TRBD2 (5 bases each). Germline lookup yields CDR1 SGDLS and CDR2 YYNGEE. V lost 0 bases and J 0 bases, leaving 13 bases between the germline ends. This CDR3 comprises 16 residues. CDR3 DNA sequence: TGTGCCAGCAGCGTAGGGGCAGGGACCATCTCCTACGAGCAGTACTTC. Translated, it gives CASSVGAGTISYEQYF.

The V call is TRBV6-2 or TRBV6-3, the J call TRBJ2-2; 8 bases are a match to TRBD1. Unmatched junction bases numbered 9, after V lost 0 bases and J lost 6 bases. The CDR3 has 17 residues. Germline assignment: CDR1 MNHEY and CDR2 SVGEGT. CDR3 in DNA: TGTGCCAGCAGTTACTCGGCAGGGGGCAGAATGCCCGGGGAGCTGTTTTTT. It translates to CASSYSAGGRMPGELFF.

DNA of the CDR3: TGTGCCAGCAGCACCGGACACCTCGGGGAAAAACTGTTTTTT. Protein: CASSTGHLGEKLFF. This chain connects TRBV5-6 to TRBJ1-4; the D gene is possibly TRBD1 (5 bases). The CDR3 runs 14 residues. Deletions cut 4 bases from V and 8 bases from J, with 15 bases between. Germline V gene lookup returns CDR1 SGHDT and CDR2 YYEEEE.

CDR3 DNA: TGTGCCAGCAGTTACTCGACGGGGTTCGTTGGCTACACCTTC. Its protein product is CASSYSTGFVGYTF. The chain employs TRBV6-5 and TRBJ1-2; D uncertain. CDR3 length: 14 amino acids. V shed 0 bases and J shed 7 bases, with 12 bases lying between them. Per germline, CDR1 MNHEY and CDR2 SVGAGI.

The V call is TRBV30, the J call TRBJ1-3, with D unresolved. CDR1 and CDR2 (germline): GTSNPN, SVGIG (reference sequence). V was shortened by 4 bases and J by 0 bases, with 10 bases between the two germline ends. The CDR3 covers 14 residues. The CDR3 spells CAWTEKSSGNTIYF. The CDR3 DNA is TGTGCCTGGACGGAAAAAAGCTCTGGAAACACCATATATTTT. The variable domain in full, completed from reference TRBV30 and TRBJ1-3, reads SQTIHQWPATLVQPVGSPLSLECTVEGTSNPNLYWYRQAAGRGLQLLFYSVGIGQISSEVPQNLSASRPQDRQFILSSKKLLLSDSGFYLCAWTEKSSGNTIYFGEGSWLTVV.

The chain carries TRBV7-8 and TRBJ1-1; no firm D call. Germline assignment: CDR1 SGHVS and CDR2 FQNEAQ. The CDR3 has 15 residues. The ends were cut back, 0 bases at V and 8 bases at J, with 16 bases in the middle. The DNA for the CDR3 is TGTGCCAGCAGCTTAGCGCTAATGCTTCGGGCAGAAGCTTTCTTT. Its protein product is CASSLALMLRAEAFF.

J is TRBJ2-3 and V is TRBV4-2; D possibly corresponds to TRBD2 (6 bases). The germline CDR1 and CDR2 sequences are LGHNA and YNFKEQ. CDR3 length equals 14 residues. The ends were cut back, 3 bases at V and 6 bases at J, with 13 bases in the middle. The CDR3 sequence is CASSHGTREDTQYF. Written as DNA, the CDR3 is TGTGCCAGCAGCCATGGGACCCGGGAGGATACGCAGTATTTT.

A single count supports this clone. This chain connects TRBV30 to TRBJ2-2, with 15 bases that match TRBD2. Germline CDR1 and CDR2: GTSNPN and SVGIG (reference sequence). V lost 3 bases to trimming and J lost 7 bases; unmatched junction nucleotides: 9. The CDR3 length is 17 residues. CDR3 region: CAWSLGLAGGIGGELFF. CDR3 DNA sequence: TGTGCCTGGAGCCTGGGACTAGCGGGGGGTATCGGCGGGGAGCTGTTTTTT.

The chain uses TRBV5-1 and TRBJ2-7; possible D gene TRBD2, 7 bases. This CDR3 comprises 14 residues. Looked up from germline, CDR1 is SGHRS and CDR2 is YFSETQ. V was shortened by 0 bases and J by 4 bases, with 11 bases between the two germline ends. The CDR3 protein is CASSLVRGPYEQYF. The CDR3 DNA reads TGCGCCAGCAGCTTGGTGCGGGGGCCGTACGAGCAGTACTTC.

This clone was picked up one time. The chain recombines TRBV6-1 with TRBJ2-4; tentatively, D is TRBD2 (6 bases). Germline V gene lookup returns CDR1 MNHNS and CDR2 SASEGT. The length of the CDR3 is 13 residues. Trimming pared 3 bases from V and 7 bases from J, leaving 10 bases between. The CDR3 DNA is TGTGCCAGCAGTGAGGGGGGTCAGAACATTCAGTACTTC. Encoded protein: CASSEGGQNIQYF.

The rearrangement uses TRBV13 and TRBJ2-1; D is perhaps TRBD2 (6 bases). The CDR3 length is 16 residues. Trimming cost V 1 base and J 6 bases, with 16 bases left between them. CDR1 is PRHDT and CDR2 is FYEKMQ in the germline V gene (reference sequence). The CDR3 is CASSLDRGIRFNEQFF. The CDR3 DNA is TGTGCCAGCAGCTTAGACCGGGGGATACGGTTCAATGAGCAGTTCTTC.

This chain uses TRBV6-5 with TRBJ2-7; 9 nucleotides align to TRBD2. Trimming took 6 bases from V and 3 from J; bases not matched to a gene: 9. CDR3 length: 15 amino acids. The V gene's germline CDR1 is MNHEY and CDR2 SVGAGI. The CDR3 coding sequence is TGTGCCAGCAGCCCCCCCCTAGCGGGGATCTACGAGCAGTACTTC. Translated, it gives CASSPPLAGIYEQYF.

The chain's CDR3 is CASSLRDRFRGNQPQHF. CDR3 sequence (DNA): TGTGCCAGTAGTCTCCGGGACAGGTTCCGAGGCAATCAGCCCCAGCATTTT. This chain joins TRBV19 and TRBJ1-5; 8 bases agree with TRBD1. This CDR3 is 17 amino acids long. Germline values: CDR1 LNHDA, CDR2 SQIVND (reference sequence). The ends lost 5 bases at V and 2 bases at J; junction bases unmatched: 11.

The V and J genes are TRBV30 and TRBJ1-4; a weak D match, TRBD1 (6 bases). Trimming removed 5 bases at V and 5 bases at J, with 9 bases between. Germline CDR1 and CDR2: GTSNPN and SVGIG (reference sequence). This CDR3 spans 12 amino acids. For the CDR3, the DNA is TGTGCCTGGGACAGGCCGAATGAAAAACTGTTTTTT. This translates into CAWDRPNEKLFF.

This clone was seen once. The J gene is TRBJ2-2, the V gene TRBV13; 14 bases line up with TRBD2. This CDR3 is 17 amino acids long. V was pared by 5 bases and J by 0 bases, with 2 bases of the junction left unmatched. Germline V gene lookup returns CDR1 PRHDT and CDR2 FYEKMQ (reference sequence). This chain's CDR3 is CASSRGLAGANTGELFF. In DNA form, the CDR3 reads TGTGCCAGCAGCCGGGGACTAGCGGGGGCGAACACCGGGGAGCTGTTTTTT. The full variable domain, completed using reference TRBV13 and TRBJ2-2, is AAGVIQSPRHLIKEKRETATLKCYPIPRHDTVYWYQQGPGQDPQFLISFYEKMQSDKGSIPDRFSAQQFSDYHSELNMSSLELGDSALYFCASSRGLAGANTGELFFGEGSRLTVL.

Here the CDR3 reads CASSPGQRALHF. The CDR3 DNA reads as TGTGCCAGCAGTCCTGGACAGAGGGCCCTCCACTTT. V and J are TRBV27 and TRBJ1-6; a weak D match, TRBD1 (6 bases). There are 12 residues in the CDR3. V shed 5 bases and J shed 14 bases, with 13 bases lying between them. The germline CDR1 and CDR2 sequences are MNHEY and SMNVEV (reference sequence).

The V and J genes are TRBV6-2 or TRBV6-3 and TRBJ1-1, with D possibly TRBD1 on 5 matching bases. Trimming stripped 2 bases from V and 3 bases from J, with 7 bases between. CDR1 and CDR2 (germline): MNHEY, SVGEGT. CDR3 length equals 13 residues. The CDR3 region has the DNA TGTGCCAGCAGTTACCGACAGCACACTGAAGCTTTCTTT. It yields the protein CASSYRQHTEAFF.

The V gene is TRBV2, the J gene TRBJ2-7; 10 nucleotides line up with TRBD2. The CDR3 consists of 15 residues. Germline CDR1 SNHLY, CDR2 FYNNEI. CDR3 region: CASRPALAGLYEQYF. In nucleotides, the CDR3 is TGTGCTTCCCGACCGGCACTAGCGGGGCTTTACGAGCAGTACTTC.

CDR3 in amino acids: CASSSGPRGANEKLFF. The CDR3 region has the DNA TGTGCCAGCAGCTCGGGCCCCAGGGGGGCTAATGAAAAACTGTTTTTT. The chain uses TRBV7-6 and TRBJ1-4, with TRBD1 matching 7 bases. Unmatched junction bases numbered 8, after V lost 4 bases and J lost 3 bases. The CDR3 length is 16 residues. The V gene's germline CDR1 is SGHVS and CDR2 FNYEAQ.

The chain has TRBV27 and TRBJ1-4; maybe TRBD1 (5 bases). The CDR3 is made up of 14 amino acids. Trimming cost V 2 bases and J 8 bases, with 12 bases left between them. Germline assignment: CDR1 MNHEY and CDR2 SMNVEV (reference sequence). CDR3 sequence: CASSLLGAGEKLFF. The CDR3 DNA is TGTGCCAGCAGTTTACTAGGGGCGGGAGAAAAACTGTTTTTT. The complete variable domain, with remaining parts taken from reference TRBV27 and TRBJ1-4, reads EAQVTQNPRYLITVTGKKLTVTCSQNMNHEYMSWYRQDPGLGLRQIYYSMNVEVTDKGDVPEGYKVSRKEKRNFPLILESPSPNQTSLYFCASSLLGAGEKLFFGSGTQLSVL.

This rearrangement joins TRBV10-1 to TRBJ1-5, with a tentative D call TRBD1 (6 bases). Trimming removed 7 bases from V and 3 bases from J, with 13 bases in between. This CDR3 comprises 14 residues. Germline lookup yields CDR1 WNHNN and CDR2 SYGVQD (reference sequence). This chain's CDR3 is CASIAGGLNQPQHF. CDR3 nucleotide sequence: TGCGCCAGCATCGCGGGGGGGCTCAATCAGCCCCAGCATTTT.